A single sample gave rise to the 5 T cell receptor beta chains below, sequenced in a study of blood T cell repertoires in COVID-19. Data came from immunoSEQ multiplex PCR; TCRdb stores just in-frame clones and leaves some out. The profile shows about 55,000 clones, around 90% of them singletons. Sequencing was done on a sample of peripheral blood. These receptors all come from a human donor with active COVID-19. The donor label of this sample is uncertain.

The chain combines TRBV19 with TRBJ1-2; 7 nucleotides line up with TRBD1. V shed 3 bases, J shed 3 bases, and the junction held 7 bases outside the gene matches. Per the germline V gene, CDR1 is LNHDA and CDR2 is SQIVND (reference sequence). The CDR3 has 15 amino acids. CDR3 sequence: CASSMLGGIDYGYTF. The DNA for the CDR3 is TGTGCCAGTAGTATGCTAGGGGGCATAGACTATGGCTACACCTTC. Full variable domain (outside the CDR3, taken from reference TRBV19 and TRBJ1-2): DGGITQSPKYLFRKEGQNVTLSCEQNLNHDAMYWYRQDPGQGLRLIYYSQIVNDFQKGDIAEGYSVSREKKESFPLTVTSAQKNPTAFYLCASSMLGGIDYGYTFGSGTRLTVV.

This clone was detected only once. The V and J genes are TRBV10-3 and TRBJ2-3, with 7 bases identical to TRBD1. The CDR3 consists of 13 residues. V lost 9 bases, J lost 1 base, and 4 bases stayed unmatched. Germline V CDR1 and CDR2: ENHRY, SYGVKD. Written as DNA, the CDR3 is TGTGCCATACTGGACAGGCGCACAGATACGCAGTATTTT. Translation gives CAILDRRTDTQYF.

This sequence joins TRBV19 and TRBJ1-3; no reliable D call. Trimming removed 5 bases from V and 9 bases from J, with 14 bases in between. Germline lookup yields CDR1 LNHDA and CDR2 SQIVND (reference sequence). The CDR3 is made up of 13 amino acids. The CDR3 region is CASSLNTEATIYF. As DNA, the CDR3 is TGTGCCAGTAGTCTAAACACGGAGGCCACCATATATTTT.

This chain links TRBV6-6 with TRBJ1-1; D gene ambiguous. CDR3 length equals 15 residues. Germline V gene lookup returns CDR1 MNHNY and CDR2 SVGAGI (reference sequence). Trimming stripped 4 bases from V and 1 base from J, with 13 bases between. The CDR3: CASSWRVGANTEAFF. CDR3 nucleotides: TGTGCCAGCAGTTGGAGAGTCGGAGCGAACACTGAAGCTTTCTTT.

The chain recombines TRBV30 with TRBJ2-1; TRBD2 matches 9 bases. The junction had 6 bases not matched to a gene; V was cut back by 3 bases and J by 0 bases. The germline gives CDR1 GTSNPN, CDR2 SVGIG (reference sequence). The CDR3 loop spans 16 amino acids. The CDR3 DNA reads TGTGCCTGGAGAAGGCGTAGCGGGAGCTCCTACAATGAGCAGTTCTTC. It specifies CAWRRRSGSSYNEQFF.